This T cell receptor (beta chain) comes out of a study of Ad26.COV2.S vaccination and SARS-CoV-2 variants. Study observations and caveats: It was reported that spike-specific CD8+ and CD4+ T cell responses were substantially broad after vaccination.

Measured with immunoSEQ multiplex PCR; TCRdb has only the in-frame clones, and not every one. Of under 150,000 clones detected, approximately 90% appear once; the ten largest clones hold around 5%. J was trimmed by 0 bases and V by 2 bases; bases with no gene match: 8. The CDR3 consists of 17 residues. Looked up from germline, CDR1 is MGHRA and CDR2 is YSYEKL. On this clone itself: Its matching antigen is unknown.

The V call is TRBV4-1, the J call TRBJ2-7; 9 positions match TRBD1. The clonotype originates from a human donor who had recovered from COVID-19. The sample was peripheral blood, taken after recovery from COVID-19. The CDR3 here is CASSQHPGTGSSYEQYF. CDR3 DNA: TGCGCCAGCAGCCAACACCCCGGGACAGGGAGCTCCTACGAGCAGTACTTC.